These T cell receptor beta chains were read from a single sample in a study of blood T cell repertoires in COVID-19. Measured with immunoSEQ multiplex PCR; TCRdb has only the in-frame clones, and not every one. The profile covers fewer than 300,000 clones, with approximately 90% appearing a single time and more than 0.95% taken by the ten largest. Sequencing was done on a sample of PBMCs or T cells enriched from blood (not recorded which). The receptors shown here come from a woman aged 25-40 years who had recovered from COVID-19. CDR3s include the opening cysteine and the closing phenylalanine or tryptophan. Fields, in order: V gene, D gene, J gene, clone size, CDR3 protein, CDR3 DNA. The D gene is left open where the match is weak. Size is omitted from some rows. Given values are once, few, many or a class for expanded clones.

V gene: TRBV9
D gene: TRBD2
J gene: TRBJ2-1
clone size: -
CDR3 protein: CASSPRTLTPGLRSYNEQFF
CDR3 DNA: TGTGCCAGCAGCCCCCGGACGTTAACCCCGGGACTACGATCCTACAATGAGCAGTTCTTC

V gene: TRBV9
D gene: -
J gene: TRBJ1-1
clone size: few
CDR3 protein: CASRGGPNTEAFF
CDR3 DNA: TGTGCCAGCCGCGGGGGCCCGAACACTGAAGCTTTCTTT

V gene: TRBV5-4
D gene: TRBD2
J gene: TRBJ2-3
clone size: -
CDR3 protein: CASSRLAGVIRDTQYF
CDR3 DNA: TGTGCCAGCAGCCGACTAGCGGGAGTAATAAGAGATACGCAGTATTTT

V gene: TRBV10-3
D gene: -
J gene: TRBJ1-4
clone size: -
CDR3 protein: CAISESNSNEKLFF
CDR3 DNA: TGTGCCATCAGTGAGTCTAACTCTAATGAAAAACTGTTTTTT

V gene: TRBV28
D gene: TRBD1
J gene: TRBJ1-5
clone size: -
CDR3 protein: CASSEDRGQYQPQHF
CDR3 DNA: TGTGCCAGCAGTGAGGACAGGGGGCAGTATCAGCCCCAGCATTTT

V gene: TRBV28
D gene: TRBD1
J gene: TRBJ2-5
clone size: -
CDR3 protein: CASRGTGGRQETQYF
CDR3 DNA: TGTGCCAGCAGGGGGACAGGGGGTCGACAAGAGACCCAGTACTTC

V gene: TRBV28
D gene: -
J gene: TRBJ2-2
clone size: few
CDR3 protein: CASSINRGTGELFF
CDR3 DNA: TGTGCCAGCAGCATCAATAGAGGCACCGGGGAGCTGTTTTTT

V gene: TRBV6-5
D gene: -
J gene: TRBJ2-5
clone size: -
CDR3 protein: CASSYSWTGETQYF
CDR3 DNA: TGTGCCAGCAGTTACTCTTGGACTGGAGAGACCCAGTACTTC

V gene: TRBV7-2
D gene: -
J gene: TRBJ2-1
clone size: -
CDR3 protein: CASSLFFGNEQFF
CDR3 DNA: TGTGCCAGCAGCTTATTTTTCGGGAATGAGCAGTTCTTC

V gene: TRBV6-4
D gene: -
J gene: TRBJ2-3
clone size: once
CDR3 protein: CASSQGLVTDTQYF
CDR3 DNA: TGTGCCAGCAGTCAGGGACTCGTCACAGATACGCAGTATTTT

V gene: TRBV6-2/TRBV6-3
D gene: TRBD1
J gene: TRBJ2-7
clone size: -
CDR3 protein: CASSSRRQGPNYEQYF
CDR3 DNA: TGTGCCAGCAGCTCCCGCCGACAGGGACCGAACTACGAGCAGTACTTC

V gene: TRBV4-3
D gene: TRBD1
J gene: TRBJ2-7
clone size: once
CDR3 protein: CASSHRTGSYEQYF
CDR3 DNA: TGCGCCAGCAGCCATCGGACAGGGTCGTACGAGCAGTACTTC

V gene: TRBV10-2
D gene: -
J gene: TRBJ1-1
clone size: -
CDR3 protein: CASRGVRTEAFF
CDR3 DNA: TGCGCCAGCAGGGGAGTTAGGACTGAAGCTTTCTTT

V gene: TRBV7-8
D gene: TRBD2
J gene: TRBJ2-7
clone size: -
CDR3 protein: CASRPRSGTYEQYF
CDR3 DNA: TGTGCCAGCAGACCCAGAAGCGGGACCTACGAGCAGTACTTC

V gene: TRBV28
D gene: TRBD2
J gene: TRBJ2-7
clone size: once
CDR3 protein: CASSSPQSGRSLSYEQYF
CDR3 DNA: TGTGCCAGCAGTTCCCCCCAAAGCGGGAGGAGCCTTTCCTACGAGCAGTACTTC

V gene: TRBV3-1/TRBV3-2
D gene: -
J gene: TRBJ1-6
clone size: -
CDR3 protein: CASSQGGVPGRSPLHF
CDR3 DNA: TGTGCCAGCAGCCAAGGCGGGGTACCGGGACGTTCACCCCTCCACTTT

V gene: TRBV5-1
D gene: -
J gene: TRBJ2-5
clone size: once
CDR3 protein: CASSPTGQAETQYF
CDR3 DNA: TGCGCCAGCAGCCCAACCGGACAAGCGGAGACCCAGTACTTC

V gene: TRBV5-4
D gene: -
J gene: TRBJ2-2
clone size: -
CDR3 protein: CASSDPGARGTGELFF
CDR3 DNA: TGTGCCAGCAGCGATCCAGGGGCGAGGGGCACCGGGGAGCTGTTTTTT

V gene: TRBV6-5
D gene: -
J gene: TRBJ1-3
clone size: -
CDR3 protein: CASSYSSDNTIYF
CDR3 DNA: TGTGCCAGCAGTTACTCAAGCGACAACACCATATATTTT

V gene: TRBV11-1
D gene: -
J gene: TRBJ2-1
clone size: -
CDR3 protein: CASSGEAYNEQFF
CDR3 DNA: TGTGCCAGCAGCGGGGAGGCCTACAATGAGCAGTTCTTC